These T cell receptor beta chains were read from a single sample in a study of CXCR4 blockade with PD-1 therapy in pancreatic cancer. The assay was immunoSEQ multiplex PCR, and TCRdb's table has in-frame clones only and misses some. The data contain 4,000 to 6,500 clones, 55% of them singletons. The sample consisted of tumor tissue. These receptors all stem from a human donor with pancreatic ductal adenocarcinoma. Both conserved end residues are part of each CDR3. Fields, in order: clone size, J gene, V gene, D gene, CDR3 length, CDR3 protein, CDR3 DNA. D genes are given only for firm matches. Some rows have no size entry. The others give once, few or many, or a class for an expanded clone.

>-|TRBJ2-1|TRBV4-1|-|17
CASSQANVAGSLAGQFF
TGCGCCAGCAGCCAAGCTAATGTGGCAGGGAGTCTCGCGGGGCAGTTCTTC
>-|TRBJ2-1|TRBV15|-|16
CATSIPTSQPTREQFF
TGTGCCACCAGCATCCCGACTAGTCAACCCACTAGGGAGCAGTTCTTC
>-|TRBJ2-7|TRBV19|TRBD2|15
CASSSQAGGTHEQYF
TGTGCCAGTAGTAGTCAAGCGGGAGGGACTCACGAGCAGTACTTC
>-|TRBJ1-4|TRBV6-8|-|16
CASSARDAGREKGLFF
TGTGCCAGCAGTGCCCGGGACGCAGGACGAGAAAAAGGACTGTTTTTT
>-|TRBJ2-1|TRBV11-3|-|15
CASTLDSSSYNEQFF
TGTGCCAGCACCTTAGACAGCAGCTCCTACAATGAGCAGTTCTTC
>-|TRBJ2-7|TRBV4-1|-|14
CASSPPGAPYEQYF
TGCGCCAGCAGCCCTCCCGGGGCTCCCTACGAGCAGTACTTC
>-|TRBJ1-1|TRBV6-8|-|15
CASSYGQAGKTEAFF
TGTGCCAGCAGTTACGGTCAGGCGGGGAAAACTGAAGCTTTCTTT
>once|TRBJ2-3|TRBV14|-|12
CASSHFPDTQYF
TGTGCCAGCAGCCATTTTCCGGATACGCAGTATTTT
>-|TRBJ2-7|TRBV6-8|TRBD2|12
CASRDGGGEQYF
TGTGCCAGCAGGGACGGGGGGGGCGAGCAGTACTTC
>-|TRBJ2-3|TRBV15|TRBD1|14
CATSRPQGPDTQYF
TGTGCCACCAGCAGACCACAGGGGCCAGATACGCAGTATTTT
>few|TRBJ1-1|TRBV28|-|17
CASSFIFSVHGNTEAFF
TGTGCCAGCAGTTTTATATTTTCGGTACATGGGAACACTGAAGCTTTCTTT
>-|TRBJ2-7|TRBV11-3|-|16
CASSSLTDIVPFSLYF
TGTGCCAGCAGCTCACTGACCGACATTGTACCTTTTAGTTTGTACTTC
>once|TRBJ1-3|TRBV18|-|16
CASSPPTSQAGNTIYF
TGTGCCAGCTCACCACCGACCTCTCAGGCTGGAAACACCATATATTTT
>-|TRBJ1-1|TRBV25-1|-|13
CASTPWENTEAFF
TGTGCCAGCACCCCGTGGGAGAACACTGAAGCTTTCTTT
>-|TRBJ2-1|TRBV19|TRBD1|15
CASSIPGQGNNEQFF
TGTGCCAGTAGTATACCGGGACAGGGCAACAATGAGCAGTTCTTC
>-|TRBJ2-5|TRBV15|-|17
CATSPHWDKRYQETQYF
TGTGCCACCAGTCCACACTGGGACAAACGGTACCAAGAGACCCAGTACTTC
>-|TRBJ2-2|TRBV9|-|14
CASSWQTNTGELFF
TGTGCCAGCAGCTGGCAGACTAACACCGGGGAGCTGTTTTTT
>-|TRBJ2-1|TRBV5-1|TRBD2|15
CASSLIAGGQDEQFF
TGCGCCAGCAGCTTGATAGCGGGGGGGCAGGATGAGCAGTTCTTC
>-|TRBJ2-3|TRBV14|-|15
CASSQGRKTGATQYF
TGTGCCAGCAGCCAGGGTAGGAAAACAGGTGCCACGCAGTATTTT
>-|TRBJ1-1|TRBV18|-|14
CASSPKAGNTEAFF
TGTGCCAGCTCACCAAAGGCAGGGAACACTGAAGCTTTCTTT
>few|TRBJ2-1|TRBV7-5|-|18
CASSPGLAGGPTYNEQFF
TGTGCCAGCAGCCCTGGACTAGCGGGGGGGCCTACTTACAATGAGCAGTTCTTC
>-|TRBJ1-6|TRBV28|TRBD1|15
CASSFRDRDNSPLHF
TGTGCCAGCAGTTTCCGGGACAGGGATAATTCACCCCTCCACTTT
>-|TRBJ2-7|TRBV4-1|TRBD1|13
CASSQIQGIEQYF
TGCGCCAGCAGCCAAATACAGGGGATCGAGCAGTACTTC
>once|TRBJ2-5|TRBV14|-|13
CASSQGGRGTQYF
TGTGCCAGCAGCCAAGGGGGAAGAGGGACCCAGTACTTC
>-|TRBJ2-5|TRBV19|TRBD1|15
CASSDGQGGQETQYF
TGTGCCAGTAGTGACGGACAGGGTGGGCAAGAGACCCAGTACTTC
>-|TRBJ1-2|TRBV30|-|12
CAWSVRTVGYTF
TGTGCCTGGAGTGTTAGGACAGTTGGCTACACCTTC
>few|TRBJ1-5|TRBV11-3|-|16
CASSLRNVNSNQPQHF
TGTGCCAGCAGCTTAAGAAATGTAAACAGCAATCAGCCCCAGCATTTT
>few|TRBJ1-4|TRBV6-8|TRBD1|15
CAISATGTGDEKLFF
TGTGCCATCAGCGCAACCGGGACAGGGGATGAAAAACTGTTTTTT
>-|TRBJ2-2|TRBV14|-|16
CASSQVPSGHTGELFF
TGTGCCAGCAGCCAAGTCCCGTCAGGGCACACCGGGGAGCTGTTTTTT
>few|TRBJ1-2|TRBV6-8|TRBD1|14
CASRPLGTGGAWTF
TGTGCCAGCAGACCCCTCGGGACAGGGGGTGCGTGGACCTTC
>-|TRBJ2-3|TRBV10-3|TRBD1|14
CAITGQGNTDTQYF
TGTGCCATCACGGGACAGGGGAACACAGATACGCAGTATTTT
>-|TRBJ1-1|TRBV11-3|-|16
CASSLGSGSLNTEAFF
TGTGCCAGCAGCTTAGGGTCGGGCAGCTTGAACACTGAAGCTTTCTTT
>-|TRBJ1-3|TRBV12-5|-|14
CASSLGQGVNTIYF
TGTGCCAGCTCCCTGGGGCAGGGTGTAAACACCATATATTTT
>-|TRBJ2-3|TRBV18|-|13
CASSGQKGDTQYF
TGTGCCAGCTCGGGTCAGAAAGGGGATACGCAGTATTTT
>-|TRBJ2-1|TRBV9|TRBD2|16
CASSVTGTSGYNEQFF
TGTGCCAGCAGCGTAACCGGGACTAGCGGGTACAATGAGCAGTTCTTC
>-|TRBJ2-7|TRBV28|-|15
CASSSYSTGIYEQYF
TGTGCCAGCAGTTCCTATTCGACAGGTATCTACGAGCAGTACTTC
>-|TRBJ2-2|TRBV7-8|TRBD2|16
CASSSRTSGGVGELFF
TGTGCCAGCAGCTCCCGGACTAGCGGGGGGGTCGGGGAGCTGTTTTTT
>-|TRBJ2-5|TRBV6-8|TRBD1|14
CASSSGQGKETQYF
TGTGCCAGCAGTTCCGGACAGGGGAAAGAGACCCAGTACTTC
>-|TRBJ1-1|TRBV18|-|14
CASSPQGINTEAFF
TGTGCCAGCTCTCCACAGGGAATCAACACTGAAGCTTTCTTT
>few|TRBJ2-1|TRBV29-1|TRBD1|12
CSARTGSNEQFF
TGCAGCGCTCGGACAGGATCCAATGAGCAGTTCTTC
>-|TRBJ1-1|TRBV6-8|TRBD1|13
CASTPQGAGEAFF
TGTGCCAGCACCCCACAGGGGGCAGGTGAAGCTTTCTTT
>few|TRBJ1-6|TRBV4-1|TRBD1|16
CASSQEGTDYNSPLHF
TGCGCCAGCAGCCAAGAAGGGACAGACTATAATTCACCCCTCCACTTT
>-|TRBJ1-2|TRBV19|-|14
CASSIPTTNYGYTF
TGTGCCAGTAGTATCCCCACTACTAACTATGGCTACACCTTC
>-|TRBJ2-1|TRBV29-1|TRBD1|13
CSVGDRAYNEQFF
TGCAGCGTTGGGGACAGGGCTTACAATGAGCAGTTCTTC
>-|TRBJ1-3|TRBV28|-|15
CASTSQGSAGNTIYF
TGTGCCAGCACCTCCCAAGGCTCCGCTGGAAACACCATATATTTT
>few|TRBJ1-2|TRBV30|-|14
CAWSADGRSYGYTF
TGTGCCTGGAGTGCGGACGGGCGGAGCTATGGCTACACCTTC
>-|TRBJ2-5|TRBV18|TRBD1|16
CASSPPGTGDFETQYF
TGTGCCAGCTCACCACCGGGGACAGGGGATTTCGAGACCCAGTACTTC
>-|TRBJ2-4|TRBV6-8|-|14
CASRPPGTTAIQYF
TGTGCCAGCAGGCCCCCCGGGACGACAGCCATTCAGTACTTC
>-|TRBJ2-2|TRBV28|TRBD1|15
CASSNGDRVRLELFF
TGTGCCAGCAGTAATGGCGACAGGGTTAGGTTGGAGCTGTTTTTT
>once|TRBJ1-1|TRBV18|-|12
CASSFLRDEAFF
TGTGCCAGCTCATTCCTCCGGGATGAAGCTTTCTTT
>-|TRBJ1-4|TRBV25-1|TRBD1|15
CASSGRRGQGEKLFF
TGTGCCAGCAGTGGGCGGAGGGGGCAAGGTGAAAAACTGTTTTTT
>-|TRBJ2-1|TRBV9|TRBD2|14
CASSHVAGGGEQFF
TGTGCCAGCAGCCACGTGGCGGGAGGGGGTGAGCAGTTCTTC